This is a list of T cell receptor beta chains from one sample in a study of control samples from healthy donors and cancer patients. The assay was immunoSEQ multiplex PCR, and TCRdb's table has in-frame clones only and misses some. The data show about 120,000 clones, roughly 90% seen once. The sample was blood. These receptors all come from a man between 18 and 29 years old in good health. CDR3s include the opening cysteine and the closing phenylalanine or tryptophan.

>TRBJ1-2|TRBV7-3
CASSQGGTGRVYGYTF
>TRBJ1-4|TRBV28
CASRSRGTGVPGDEKLFF
>TRBJ1-2|TRBV2
CASRGEGGFYGYTF
>TRBJ1-2|TRBV6-5
CASGQRPGYTF
>TRBJ2-5|TRBV5-1
CASSLGSGSETQYF
>TRBJ1-3|TRBV18
CASSPKDAGNTIYF
>TRBJ2-7|TRBV30
CAWTAGRGEQYF
>TRBJ1-3|TRBV28
CASSPRGAAGNTIYF
>TRBJ2-2|TRBV24-1
CATSDSPYTGELFF
>TRBJ1-5|TRBV7-8
CASSRWVGAESNQPQHF
>TRBJ1-4|TRBV7-8
CASTRAGGGVSNEKLFF
>TRBJ1-3|TRBV4-1
CASSQVPRVRGNTIYF
>TRBJ2-1|TRBV11-3
CASSLRAGAREQFF
>TRBJ2-5|TRBV7-8
CASSLGGRGETQYF
>TRBJ2-1|TRBV30
CAWSVLLREEFF
>TRBJ1-2|TRBV7-2
CASSNDMGRSGYTF
>TRBJ2-3|TRBV10-3
CAISSREGADTQYF
>TRBJ1-6|TRBV5-4
CASSLARDRGYNSPLHF
>TRBJ2-5|TRBV7-7
CASSPTRGQETQYF
>TRBJ2-5|TRBV30
CAWSVNPTVSRQETQYF
>TRBJ2-2|TRBV27
CASSRGQMNTGELFF
>TRBJ1-1|TRBV19
CASSMVTYTEAFF
>TRBJ2-7|TRBV24-1
CATSGPRGVGYEQYF
>TRBJ2-7|TRBV29-1
CSVVSATGDYEQYF
>TRBJ1-1|TRBV27
CASSRPRTGFQGTEAFF
>TRBJ1-1|TRBV6-6
CASIPGQRGTEAFF
>TRBJ1-6|TRBV5-6
CASSRPTGEPSPLHF
>TRBJ2-1|TRBV11-3
CASSFSGGRYNEQFF
>TRBJ2-5|TRBV3-1/TRBV3-2
CASSQVLDLEEKETQYF
>TRBJ2-6|TRBV5-1
CASSSSSGANVLTF